Below, 21 T cell receptor beta chains from the same sample are listed, as sequenced in a study of control samples from healthy donors and cancer patients. Repertoires were generated with immunoSEQ multiplex PCR, while TCRdb's copy carries only in-frame clones and drops some. The sample consists of about 160,000 clones, about 94% of them appearing once. The specimen was blood. The receptor set was obtained from a middle-aged woman in good health.

V usage is TRBV7-2 and J usage is TRBJ1-2; TRBD1 agrees at 7 bases. CDR3 length: 14 residues. V lost 4 bases and J lost 4; bases outside the gene matches: 6. Germline CDR1 is SGHTA and CDR2 is FQGNSA. CDR3 protein: CASSSQTGSYGYTF. CDR3 coding DNA: TGTGCCAGCAGCTCCCAGACAGGGAGCTATGGCTACACCTTC.

The chain couples TRBV19 to TRBJ2-5, with 8 bases identical to TRBD1. The length of the CDR3 is 15 residues. Losses at the gene ends were 1 base for V and 5 bases for J; bases not matched to a gene: 6. Germline V gene sequence: CDR1 LNHDA, CDR2 SQIVND (reference sequence). CDR3 nucleotides: TGTGCCAGTAGTATAGGTGGACAGGGCGGGGAGACCCAGTACTTC. It yields the protein CASSIGGQGGETQYF.

CDR3 protein: CASSLALVASGGETQYF. The CDR3 DNA reads as TGTGCCAGCAGCTTGGCCCTGGTGGCTAGCGGGGGAGAGACCCAGTACTTC. The chain recombines TRBV5-4 with TRBJ2-5; TRBD2 agrees at 10 bases. This CDR3 comprises 17 residues. Germline CDR1 and CDR2: SGHNT and YYREEE (reference sequence). V lost 0 bases, J lost 4 bases, and 9 bases stayed unmatched.

The V gene is TRBV5-6, the J gene TRBJ1-1; D unresolved. In germline, CDR1 is SGHDT, CDR2 YYEEEE. V was clipped by 3 bases and J by 3 bases, with 15 bases between them. The CDR3 totals 15 residues. CDR3 bases: TGTGCCAGCAGCTCACCGATCGGGTTCGACACTGAAGCTTTCTTT. Translated, it gives CASSSPIGFDTEAFF. Based on the CDR3 plus reference TRBV5-6 and TRBJ1-1, the full variable domain is DAGVTQSPTHLIKTRGQQVTLRCSPKSGHDTVSWYQQALGQGPQFIFQYYEEEERQRGNFPDRFSGHQFPNYSSELNVNALLLGDSALYLCASSSPIGFDTEAFFGQGTRLTVV.

The CDR3 DNA reads as TGTGCCAGTATAAGGGACGACAGGTTTCCTAACTATGGCTACACCTTC. As protein: CASIRDDRFPNYGYTF. The rearrangement uses TRBV19 and TRBJ1-2; D is possibly TRBD1 (6 bases). The CDR3 loop spans 16 amino acids. Germline CDR1 is LNHDA and CDR2 is SQIVND (reference sequence). V lost 7 bases to trimming and J lost 0 bases, with 18 bases between them.

The gene calls are TRBV27 and TRBJ1-1; D is possibly TRBD1 (5 bases). V lost 8 bases, J lost 1 base, and 17 bases lay in between. Germline V gene lookup returns CDR1 MNHEY and CDR2 SMNVEV (reference sequence). The CDR3 covers 15 residues. The CDR3 is CASCSRGGRNTEAFF. Written as DNA, the CDR3 is TGTGCCAGCTGTTCCCGGGGCGGCCGGAACACTGAAGCTTTCTTT.

The V gene is TRBV5-4, the J gene TRBJ2-1, with 9 bases aligning to TRBD1. Germline CDR1 is SGHNT and CDR2 is YYREEE (reference sequence). After removal of 3 bases from V and 7 bases from J, the junction contained 5 bases not matched to a gene. This CDR3 region has 14 residues. CDR3 region: CASSYRGRRNEQFF. CDR3 bases: TGTGCCAGCAGCTACAGGGGGCGGAGGAATGAGCAGTTCTTC.

The chain is built from TRBV5-4 and TRBJ2-7; TRBD2 agrees at 8 bases. CDR1 is SGHNT, CDR2 YYREEE, per germline (reference sequence). This CDR3 is built from 19 residues. Losses at the gene ends were 2 bases for V and 3 bases for J; bases not matched to a gene: 19. Written as DNA, the CDR3 is TGTGCCAGCAGCTTACCGAACGCCCGGCCAAGCGGGGGATTCTACGAGCAGTACTTC. Protein sequence: CASSLPNARPSGGFYEQYF.

V usage is TRBV14 and J usage is TRBJ1-1; a weak D match, TRBD1 (6 bases). The V gene's germline CDR1 is SGHDN and CDR2 FVKESK. This CDR3 has 13 residues. Trimming shortened V by 3 bases and J by 10 bases, and 15 bases separated the two germline ends. The CDR3 loop is CASSQARQVGAFF. Here the CDR3 DNA reads TGTGCCAGCAGCCAGGCGAGACAGGTCGGAGCTTTCTTT.

The rearrangement joins TRBV20-1 to TRBJ1-4; D ambiguous. Deletions cut 3 bases from V and 5 bases from J, with 13 bases between. This CDR3 spans 14 amino acids. From germline, CDR1 is DFQATT and CDR2 SNEGSKA (reference sequence). The CDR3 DNA reads TGCAGTGCTAGTCCCCGAGGAAAAAATGAAAAACTGTTTTTT. It codes for CSASPRGKNEKLFF.

This chain uses TRBV29-1 with TRBJ2-2; D remains unclear. With 4 bases removed from V and 0 bases from J, the gap between germline ends came to 15 bases. This CDR3 spans 16 amino acids. Germline V CDR1 and CDR2: SQVTM, ANQGSEA. As DNA, the CDR3 is TGCAGCGTTGGATTAGCCTCTGGCCCGAACACCGGGGAGCTGTTTTTT. Protein: CSVGLASGPNTGELFF.

This clone came up once. This chain uses TRBV6-5 with TRBJ1-2; TRBD1 might be the D (5 bases). CDR3 length: 15 amino acids. Trimming pared 0 bases from V and 7 bases from J, leaving 15 bases between. CDR1 is MNHEY and CDR2 is SVGAGI in the germline V gene. The CDR3 DNA reads as TGTGCCAGCAGTTACTCCAGTATCCAACAGGTTGGCTACACCTTC. Its protein is CASSYSSIQQVGYTF.

Note on this clone: One end of the junction varies from germline; a read error may be responsible. V is TRBV5-4 and J is TRBJ2-2; 8 bases fit TRBD2. The germline gives CDR1 SGHNT, CDR2 YYREEE (reference sequence). The CDR3 is made up of 17 amino acids. CDR3 residues: CTSRDGVAGSNTGELFF. The CDR3 region has the DNA TGTACCAGCAGGGATGGAGTAGCGGGATCGAACACCGGGGAGCTGTTTTTT.

The chain joins TRBV5-5 to TRBJ1-2; D possibly corresponds to TRBD1 (5 bases). Trimming stripped 2 bases from V and 7 bases from J, with 12 bases between. Germline V lookup: CDR1 SGHKS, CDR2 YYEKEE (reference sequence). The CDR3 contains 13 residues. CDR3: CASSFSGDAGYTF. The CDR3 nucleotides read TGTGCCAGCAGCTTCTCGGGGGATGCTGGCTACACCTTC.

V usage is TRBV6-1 and J usage is TRBJ1-5; D gene ambiguous. With 3 bases removed from V and 6 bases from J, the gap between germline ends came to 9 bases. CDR1 and CDR2 from the germline V gene are MNHNS and SASEGT. This CDR3 region has 13 residues. In nucleotides, the CDR3 is TGTGCCAGCAGTGAGTTTACTGGTCAGCCCCAGCATTTT. Its translation is CASSEFTGQPQHF.

The chain combines TRBV11-3 with TRBJ2-3, with D possibly being TRBD2 (6 bases). CDR1 SGHNT and CDR2 YENEEA come from the germline V gene. The CDR3 consists of 15 residues. V was trimmed by 1 base and J by 4 bases, leaving 12 bases between them. As DNA, the CDR3 is TGTGCCAGCAGCTTAGGTCTGGGAGGCTCAGATACGCAGTATTTT. It translates to CASSLGLGGSDTQYF.

This sequence joins TRBV6-2 or TRBV6-3 and TRBJ2-7; D not resolved. V lost 6 bases and J 7 bases, leaving 13 bases between the germline ends. Looked up from germline, CDR1 is MNHEY and CDR2 is SVGEGT. This CDR3 is 12 amino acids long. The DNA for the CDR3 is TGTGCCAGCAGCCTGGTTCCCCCGGAGCAGTACTTC. It encodes CASSLVPPEQYF.

The chain uses TRBV19 and TRBJ1-5; D call uncertain. CDR1 and CDR2 (germline): LNHDA, SQIVND (reference sequence). This CDR3 has 15 residues. V lost 7 bases, J lost 6 bases, and 19 bases lay in between. CDR3 sequence (DNA): TGTGCCAGTACCGGTCGGGGTGAGGGCGGTCAGCCCCAGCATTTT. This sequence encodes CASTGRGEGGQPQHF.

The V and J genes are TRBV24-1 and TRBJ2-1; TRBD2 matches 7 bases. Germline CDR1 reads KGHDR; CDR2 reads SFDVKD. Trimming removed 5 bases from V and 3 bases from J; junction bases left unmatched: 6. CDR3 size: 15 residues. CDR3 sequence reads: CATSGQSGNYNEQFF. The CDR3 DNA is TGTGCCACCAGTGGGCAAAGCGGGAACTACAATGAGCAGTTCTTC.

J is TRBJ2-3 and V is TRBV5-1, with D uncertain. CDR3 length: 15 residues. Trimming removed 4 bases at V and 0 bases at J, with 12 bases between. CDR1 and CDR2 (germline): SGHRS, YFSETQ. The CDR3 coding sequence is TGCGCCAGCAGCCCAATTTCCCCTAGCACAGATACGCAGTATTTT. This gives the protein CASSPISPSTDTQYF.

The rearrangement uses TRBV7-2 and TRBJ2-1; the match to TRBD1 covers 8 bases. V shed 5 bases, J shed 9 bases, and the junction held 6 bases outside the gene matches. The germline V gene encodes CDR1 SGHTA and CDR2 FQGNSA. CDR3 length equals 13 residues. This CDR3 is CASSQDRVSEQFF. DNA for the CDR3: TGTGCCAGCAGCCAGGACAGGGTGAGTGAGCAGTTCTTC. Combining the CDR3 with reference TRBV7-2 and TRBJ2-1 gives the whole variable domain GAGVSQSPSNKVTEKGKDVELRCDPISGHTALYWYRQSLGQGLEFLIYFQGNSAPDKSGLPSDRFSAERTGGSVSTLTIQRTQQEDSAVYLCASSQDRVSEQFFGPGTRLTVL.